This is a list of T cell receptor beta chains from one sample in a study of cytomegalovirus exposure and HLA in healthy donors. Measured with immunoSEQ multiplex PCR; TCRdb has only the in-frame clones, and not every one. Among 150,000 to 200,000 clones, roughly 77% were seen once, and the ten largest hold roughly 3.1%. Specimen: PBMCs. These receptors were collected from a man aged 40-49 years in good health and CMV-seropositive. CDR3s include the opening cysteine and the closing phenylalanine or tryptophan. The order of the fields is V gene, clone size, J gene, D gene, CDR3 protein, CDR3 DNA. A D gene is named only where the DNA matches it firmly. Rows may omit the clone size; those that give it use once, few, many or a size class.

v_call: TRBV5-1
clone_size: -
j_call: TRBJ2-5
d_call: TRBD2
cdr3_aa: CASSWGSSGRAQETQYF
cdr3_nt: TGCGCCAGCAGCTGGGGTAGTAGCGGGAGGGCCCAAGAGACCCAGTACTTC

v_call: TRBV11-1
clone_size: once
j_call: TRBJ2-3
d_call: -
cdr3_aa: CASSLRTVSNTDTQYF
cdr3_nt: TGTGCCAGCAGCTTAAGGACAGTCTCTAACACAGATACGCAGTATTTT

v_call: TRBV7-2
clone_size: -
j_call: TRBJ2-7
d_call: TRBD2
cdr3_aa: CASSSRLWTSGRAIEQYF
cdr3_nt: TGTGCCAGCAGCTCCCGCCTTTGGACTAGCGGGAGGGCCATTGAGCAGTACTTC

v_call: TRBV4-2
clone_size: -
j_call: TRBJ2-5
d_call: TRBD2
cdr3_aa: CASSQDLRRGGGRETQYF
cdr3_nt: TGTGCCAGCAGCCAAGATCTTAGGCGGGGGGGTGGGCGAGAGACCCAGTACTTC

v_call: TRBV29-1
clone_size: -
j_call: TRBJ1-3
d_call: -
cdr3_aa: CSVVGQGQSGNTIYF
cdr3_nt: TGCAGCGTTGTCGGCCAGGGGCAGTCTGGAAACACCATATATTTT

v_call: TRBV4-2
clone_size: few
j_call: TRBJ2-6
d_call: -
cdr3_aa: CASSQDEVSGANVLTF
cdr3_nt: TGTGCCAGCAGCCAAGATGAGGTCTCTGGGGCCAACGTCCTGACTTTC

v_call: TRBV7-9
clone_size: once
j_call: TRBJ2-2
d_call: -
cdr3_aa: CASTREVVVGELFF
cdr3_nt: TGTGCCAGCACGCGAGAGGTGGTTGTGGGGGAGCTGTTTTTT

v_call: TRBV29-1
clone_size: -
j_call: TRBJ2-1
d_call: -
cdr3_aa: CSVENRSSYNEQFF
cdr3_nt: TGCAGCGTTGAAAACAGGAGCTCCTACAATGAGCAGTTCTTC

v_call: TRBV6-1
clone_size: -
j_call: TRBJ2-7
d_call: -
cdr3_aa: CAISESGWLSEQYF
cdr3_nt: TGTGCCATCAGTGAGTCGGGGTGGCTCTCCGAGCAGTACTTC

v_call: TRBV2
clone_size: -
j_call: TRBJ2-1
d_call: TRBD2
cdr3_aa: CASSEETSGGYNEQFF
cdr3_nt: TGTGCCAGCAGTGAAGAAACTAGCGGGGGGTACAATGAGCAGTTCTTC

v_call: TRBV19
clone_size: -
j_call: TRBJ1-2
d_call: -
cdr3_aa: CASSIPRAQNYGYTF
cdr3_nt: TGTGCCAGTAGCATCCCGAGGGCCCAAAACTATGGCTACACCTTC

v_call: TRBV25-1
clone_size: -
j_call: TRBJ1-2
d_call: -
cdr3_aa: CASSDGGDTYGYTF
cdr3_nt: TGTGCCAGCAGTGACGGGGGGGACACATATGGCTACACCTTC

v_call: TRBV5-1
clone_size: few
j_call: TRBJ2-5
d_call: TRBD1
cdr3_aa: CASSEGQVGETQYF
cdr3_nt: TGCGCCAGCAGCGAAGGACAGGTGGGAGAGACCCAGTACTTC